Each of the 20 T cell receptor beta chains below was sequenced from the same sample in a study of T-cell memory formation after mild COVID-19. TCRdb ran MiXCR on the 5' RACE reads and lists one entry per CDR3 protein. This repertoire shows about half a million distinct CDR3 sequences, about 20% found once; its top ten account for more than 9%. Material: PBMCs or a T cell subset sorted from them (not recorded which). These TCRs come from an adult woman who had mild COVID-19 (a few samples of this study predate the infection). Cell type and time point are not known.

The chain joins TRBV27 to TRBJ2-3; 7 positions agree with TRBD2. Trimming removed 2 bases from V and 3 bases from J; junction bases left unmatched: 2. CDR3 size: 14 residues. The germline gives CDR1 MNHEY, CDR2 SMNVEV (reference sequence). This CDR3 is CASSLKRGTDTQYF. For the CDR3, the DNA is TGTGCCAGCAGTTTAAAGCGGGGAACAGATACGCAGTATTTT.

This clonotype was seen only a few times. The chain employs TRBV18 and TRBJ1-2, with D tentatively TRBD1 (5 bases). Germline assignment: CDR1 KGHSH and CDR2 LQKENI. This CDR3 is built from 12 residues. Between the trimmed V and J ends, which lost 3 bases and 11 bases, there was a span of 13 bases. The CDR3 loop reads CASSPGGLWYTF. The CDR3 DNA reads TGTGCCAGCTCACCGGGGGGACTATGGTACACCTTC.

The chain combines TRBV29-1 with TRBJ1-2; TRBD1 might be the D (5 bases). The germline V and J ends were trimmed by 5 bases and 6 bases, with 16 bases remaining between them. Germline CDR1 reads SQVTM; CDR2 reads ANQGSEA. This CDR3 contains 13 residues. CDR3 sequence: CSVSRDEMDGYTF. CDR3 in DNA: TGCAGCGTTTCCCGGGACGAGATGGATGGCTACACCTTC.

This clonotype was seen a handful of times. This chain uses TRBV3-1 with TRBJ2-7, with 11 bases lining up with TRBD2. With V trimmed by 4 bases and J by 3 bases, 5 bases remained unmatched. The CDR3 spans 15 residues. Per germline, CDR1 LGHDT and CDR2 YNNKEL (reference sequence). The CDR3 nucleotides are TGTGCCAGCAGCCCGACTAGCGGGGTGAACTACGAGCAGTACTTC. It yields the protein CASSPTSGVNYEQYF.

This clonotype appeared a few times. J is TRBJ2-1 and V is TRBV29-1, with 10 bases lining up with TRBD2. The CDR3 totals 15 residues. Germline CDR1 is SQVTM and CDR2 is ANQGSEA. V was clipped by 1 base and J by 5 bases; unmatched bases: 5. The CDR3, as DNA: TGCAGCGTTGAAGTCGGGACTAGCGTGGACAATGAGCAGTTCTTC. Amino acid sequence: CSVEVGTSVDNEQFF.

J is TRBJ2-1 and V is TRBV5-4; D is undetermined. V was pared by 3 bases and J by 7 bases, with 26 bases between. The CDR3 extends over 18 amino acids. Germline CDR1 is SGHNT and CDR2 is YYREEE (reference sequence). DNA for the CDR3: TGTGCCAGCAGCTCCCCCCGGCCGGCTCACACCCCCGCTAATGAGCAGTTCTTC. Amino acid sequence: CASSSPRPAHTPANEQFF. Drawing the rest from reference TRBV5-4 and TRBJ2-1, the complete variable domain is ETGVTQSPTHLIKTRGQQVTLRCSSQSGHNTVSWYQQALGQGPQFIFQYYREEENGRGNFPPRFSGLQFPNYSSELNVNALELDDSALYLCASSSPRPAHTPANEQFFGPGTRLTVL.

The rearrangement links TRBV10-3 to TRBJ2-5; 9 nucleotides match TRBD2. CDR1 is ENHRY, CDR2 SYGVKD, per germline. The trim removed 0 bases at V and 5 bases at J, leaving 10 bases unmatched. CDR3 length: 17 residues. The CDR3 region is CAISESPAGGPSETQYF. CDR3 coding DNA: TGTGCCATCAGTGAGTCGCCGGCGGGAGGGCCCTCGGAGACCCAGTACTTC.

The chain couples TRBV27 to TRBJ1-2, with D perhaps TRBD1 (6 bases). This CDR3 comprises 14 residues. V dropped 4 bases and J dropped 2 bases, with 11 bases sitting between them. Germline values: CDR1 MNHEY, CDR2 SMNVEV (reference sequence). The CDR3 sequence is CASSSTGTNYGYTF. CDR3 DNA sequence: TGTGCCAGCAGTTCAACAGGGACCAACTATGGCTACACCTTC.

This clonotype was found a few times. The V gene is TRBV5-5, the J gene TRBJ1-1, with a weak D call TRBD1 (5 bases). V was trimmed by 4 bases and J by 0 bases, leaving 13 bases between them. Germline V lookup: CDR1 SGHKS, CDR2 YYEKEE (reference sequence). The CDR3 sequence is 15 residues long. The CDR3 loop is CASSTRGSMNTEAFF. The CDR3 DNA follows: TGTGCCAGCAGCACCCGGGGCTCCATGAACACTGAAGCTTTCTTT.

This chain uses TRBV5-6 with TRBJ2-1, with a tentative D call TRBD2 (6 bases). The CDR3 totals 16 residues. V lost 4 bases and J 1 base, leaving 15 bases between the germline ends. CDR1 is SGHDT and CDR2 is YYEEEE in the germline V gene. The CDR3 nucleotides are TGTGCCAGCAGCGAGGAGGGTTCATTTTCCTACAATGAGCAGTTCTTC. Its translation is CASSEEGSFSYNEQFF.

This chain connects TRBV5-1 to TRBJ1-2, with 7 bases fitting TRBD1. Germline assignment: CDR1 SGHRS and CDR2 YFSETQ. After removal of 4 bases from V and 2 bases from J, the junction contained 8 bases not matched to a gene. The CDR3 length is 15 residues. CDR3 amino acids: CASSGGTENNYGYTF. The CDR3, as DNA: TGCGCCAGCAGCGGCGGGACAGAAAACAACTATGGCTACACCTTC.

The chain joins TRBV6-5 to TRBJ2-1; TRBD2 matches 10 bases. The germline V gene encodes CDR1 MNHEY and CDR2 SVGAGI. Germline trimming cut 2 bases from V and 8 bases from J; bases unmatched to any gene: 12. The CDR3 loop spans 17 amino acids. This CDR3 is CASSYRASGSIRDEQFF. As DNA, the CDR3 is TGTGCCAGCAGTTACCGGGCTAGCGGGAGTATTAGGGATGAGCAGTTCTTC.

This chain connects TRBV19 to TRBJ2-3; D gene uncertain. Looked up from germline, CDR1 is LNHDA and CDR2 is SQIVND (reference sequence). This CDR3 comprises 14 residues. V lost 3 bases and J lost 8, with 15 bases in between. This CDR3 is CASSMGTGWGTQYF. As DNA, the CDR3 is TGTGCCAGTAGTATGGGTACGGGTTGGGGTACGCAGTATTTT.

The rearrangement uses TRBV12-3 or TRBV12-4 and TRBJ1-5, with unresolved D. The length of the CDR3 is 16 residues. V lost 4 bases, J lost 0 bases, and 13 bases lay in between. Here the CDR3 DNA reads TGTGCCAGCAGTTACTCTTCGGTATTTAGCAATCAGCCCCAGCATTTT. This gives the protein CASSYSSVFSNQPQHF.

This clonotype showed up many times. The rearrangement uses TRBV4-1 and TRBJ2-3; D is undetermined. This CDR3 is 16 amino acids long. V lost 0 bases, J lost 0 bases, and 10 bases lay in between. CDR1 is MGHRA, CDR2 YSYEKL, per germline. The CDR3 coding sequence is TGCGCCAGCAGCCAAGATCGCTCCCGTAGCACAGATACGCAGTATTTT. Translation gives CASSQDRSRSTDTQYF.

This chain connects TRBV4-3 to TRBJ1-4; no clear D gene. The CDR3 is 14 amino acids. Trimming stripped 7 bases from V and 0 bases from J, with 9 bases between. Looked up from germline, CDR1 is LGHNA and CDR2 is YSLEER. CDR3 protein: CASTPSATNEKLFF. CDR3 bases: TGCGCCAGCACCCCTTCTGCAACTAATGAAAAACTGTTTTTT.

This clonotype occurred a few times. The genes are TRBV7-2 and TRBJ2-1; TRBD2 aligns across 12 bases. V lost 7 bases to trimming and J lost 1 base; unmatched junction nucleotides: 2. Germline V CDR1 and CDR2: SGHTA, FQGNSA. The CDR3 sequence is 15 residues long. The DNA of the CDR3 is TGTGCCAGCAAAGGGACTAGCGGGTCCTACAATGAGCAGTTCTTC. Its protein product is CASKGTSGSYNEQFF. The complete variable domain, with remaining parts taken from reference TRBV7-2 and TRBJ2-1, reads GAGVSQSPSNKVTEKGKDVELRCDPISGHTALYWYRQSLGQGLEFLIYFQGNSAPDKSGLPSDRFSAERTGGSVSTLTIQRTQQEDSAVYLCASKGTSGSYNEQFFGPGTRLTVL.

This clonotype was found a few times. The V call is TRBV18, the J call TRBJ2-7, with D possibly being TRBD2 (6 bases). Germline CDR1 KGHSH, CDR2 LQKENI. V lost 4 bases to trimming and J lost 5 bases, with 21 bases between them. CDR3 length equals 16 residues. The CDR3 sequence is CASSRRELTVSHEQYF. The CDR3 bases are TGTGCCAGCTCACGACGGGAGCTGACAGTATCTCACGAGCAGTACTTC.

This clonotype has more than one count but fewer than ten. CDR3 protein: CASVGTLGGAGYTF. The CDR3, as DNA: TGTGCCAGCGTGGGTACATTGGGGGGCGCTGGCTACACCTTC. The rearrangement uses TRBV6-6 and TRBJ1-2; weak D call: TRBD1 (6 bases). Trimming left V 8 bases short and J 7 bases short, with 20 bases between. This CDR3 has 14 amino acids. From germline, CDR1 is MNHNY and CDR2 SVGAGI (reference sequence).

V is TRBV6-5 and J is TRBJ2-3; TRBD2 aligns across 11 bases. The V and J ends lost 6 bases and 2 bases, in that order; junction bases with no gene match: 4. Looked up from germline, CDR1 is MNHEY and CDR2 is SVGAGI. The CDR3 contains 15 residues. As DNA, the CDR3 is TGTGCCAGCAGAGGGACTAGCGGCCTCACAGATACGCAGTATTTT. It is translated as CASRGTSGLTDTQYF.